This T cell receptor (beta chain) was recovered during a study of CD8 T cells in Susac syndrome. Germline CDR1 MNHEY, CDR2 SVGAGI. The V gene lost 2 bases and the J gene lost 0 bases, with 12 bases spanning the gap. The CDR3 runs to 16 residues. The authors reverse transcribed roughly 0.5 to 1 ug RNA with random hexamers. MiXCR, applied by TCRdb to the immunoSEQ multiplex PCR reads, yields one record per CDR3 protein. The sample holds roughly 130,000 distinct CDR3 sequences, approximately 94% seen once. This clonotype is a singleton in its sample. J is TRBJ2-3 and V is TRBV6-5; no firm D call. The source material was CD4+ T cells from PBMCs. The clonotype was recovered from a human donor with multiple sclerosis. The CDR3 region has the DNA TGTGCCAGCAGTTACGGCGGCCACACTAGCACAGATACGCAGTATTTT. Translation gives CASSYGGHTSTDTQYF.